Following are 11 T cell receptor beta chains from one sample sequenced in a study of blood T cell repertoires in COVID-19. Sequencing was performed with immunoSEQ multiplex PCR; in TCRdb, only in-frame clones are kept and a portion is missing. The sample records more than 250,000 clones, about nine tenths being singletons. Source material: peripheral blood. The receptors were sampled from a middle-aged man with active or convalescent COVID-19.

V usage is TRBV2 and J usage is TRBJ2-7, with D unclear. The V end was cut by 6 bases, the J end by 10 bases, with 16 bases between. CDR1 is SNHLY and CDR2 is FYNNEI in the germline V gene. The CDR3 loop spans 12 amino acids. The CDR3 DNA reads TGTGCCAGCAGCGGCAACAGATACCTACAGTACTTC. This translates into CASSGNRYLQYF.

The V and J genes are TRBV6-5 and TRBJ1-3, with D possibly TRBD1 on 5 matching bases. This CDR3 has 14 amino acids. Germline V gene sequence: CDR1 MNHEY, CDR2 SVGAGI. V was pared by 6 bases and J by 9 bases, with 18 bases between. The chain's CDR3 is CASRAGQATVTIYF. CDR3 bases: TGTGCCAGCAGAGCAGGGCAAGCGACGGTCACCATATATTTT.

The V call is TRBV29-1, the J call TRBJ2-3; D not resolved. Trimming removed 2 bases at V and 1 base at J, with 10 bases between. Germline CDR1 and CDR2: SQVTM and ANQGSEA. This CDR3 spans 14 amino acids. CDR3 amino acids: CSVERSAGTDTQYF. In nucleotides, the CDR3 is TGCAGCGTTGAACGGTCCGCTGGCACAGATACGCAGTATTTT.

The rearrangement links TRBV5-4 to TRBJ2-3; TRBD1 aligns across 8 bases. CDR3 length: 16 residues. The ends lost 3 bases at V and 0 bases at J; junction bases unmatched: 6. Germline V gives CDR1 SGHNT, CDR2 YYREEE (reference sequence). CDR3 sequence reads: CASSSSGGHSTDTQYF. The CDR3 DNA follows: TGTGCCAGCAGCTCCTCAGGGGGCCATAGCACAGATACGCAGTATTTT.

This chain joins TRBV5-1 and TRBJ1-1, with D possibly TRBD1 on 5 matching bases. V lost 5 bases and J 5 bases, leaving 13 bases between the germline ends. In germline, CDR1 is SGHRS, CDR2 YFSETQ. This CDR3 has 13 amino acids. The DNA of the CDR3 is TGCGCCAGCAGGGGGGAGGTGGAGACTGAAGCTTTCTTT. This translates into CASRGEVETEAFF.

This clone showed up just once. V is TRBV6-5 and J is TRBJ1-1; perhaps TRBD1 as D (6 bases). CDR1 MNHEY and CDR2 SVGAGI come from the germline V gene. V lost 6 bases and J 3 bases, leaving 11 bases between the germline ends. CDR3 length: 13 residues. This CDR3 is CASSLQGYTEAFF. For the CDR3, the DNA is TGTGCCAGCAGCCTACAGGGCTACACTGAAGCTTTCTTT.

Written as DNA, the CDR3 is TGTGCCAGCAGCCCAGGCGGGACAGCCTCCTACGAGCAGTACTTC. It codes for CASSPGGTASYEQYF. The chain carries TRBV7-3 and TRBJ2-7, with D tentatively TRBD1 (7 bases). CDR3 length: 15 amino acids. Trimming took off 5 bases at V and 0 bases at J, with 14 bases between the two ends. Germline assignment: CDR1 SGHTA and CDR2 FQGTGA.

The chain employs TRBV7-2 and TRBJ2-1, with D hard to call. The CDR3 length is 15 residues. Per germline, CDR1 SGHTA and CDR2 FQGNSA. The V and J ends lost 5 bases and 0 bases respectively, with 11 bases between them. This chain's CDR3 is CASSEVRSSYNEQFF. The CDR3 DNA follows: TGTGCCAGCAGCGAGGTACGAAGCTCCTACAATGAGCAGTTCTTC.

The rearrangement links TRBV3-1 (or the pseudogene TRBV3-2) to TRBJ2-7, with a possible D match to TRBD1 (5 bases). This CDR3 has 13 amino acids. The V end was cut by 8 bases, the J end by 4 bases, with 15 bases between. CDR1 is LGHDT, CDR2 YNNKEL, per germline (reference sequence). In DNA form, the CDR3 reads TGTGCCAGCTCCCGCAACAGGCTTTACGAGCAGTACTTC. It is translated as CASSRNRLYEQYF.

The chain has TRBV2 and TRBJ2-7; D call uncertain. The germline V and J ends were trimmed by 7 bases and 2 bases, with 12 bases remaining between them. In germline, CDR1 is SNHLY, CDR2 FYNNEI. The CDR3 has 13 amino acids. CDR3 region: CASTATDPYEQYF. The DNA of the CDR3 is TGTGCCAGCACGGCCACAGACCCCTACGAGCAGTACTTC.

The chain recombines TRBV4-1 with TRBJ2-3, with TRBD2 matching over 8 bases. The V and J ends lost 4 bases and 4 bases, in that order; junction bases with no gene match: 7. Germline assignment: CDR1 MGHRA and CDR2 YSYEKL. This CDR3 is built from 15 residues. This CDR3 reads CASSRGLVFSDTQYF. DNA for the CDR3: TGCGCCAGCAGCCGGGGACTAGTTTTTTCAGATACGCAGTATTTT.